Listed here is a single TCR beta chain. Its antigen is unknown. The sample belongs to a study of T-cell memory formation after mild COVID-19. TCRdb ran MiXCR on the 5' RACE reads and lists one entry per CDR3 protein. The profile shows approximately 400,000 distinct CDR3 sequences, about 20% of them singletons. Points from the study as a whole: Those CD4+ clones that contracted were mainly in CM and EM (CD8+ ones in EMRA). Day 15 to 85 contractors were CD4/CD8 balanced; later expanders leaned CD4+. In pre-infection memory, a portion of responding clones appeared, which suggested that cross-reactive memory joined.

Trimming removed 4 bases from V and 1 base from J, with 15 bases in between. Germline V CDR1 and CDR2: SGDLS, YYNGEE. The CDR3 has 16 amino acids. The rearrangement links TRBV9 to TRBJ2-1; D gene uncertain. The origin of this receptor is a man younger than 35 who had mild COVID-19 (a few samples of this study predate the infection). Cell type and time point are not known. Sequenced material: PBMCs or a T cell subset sorted from them (not recorded which). Written as DNA, the CDR3 is TGTGCCAGCAGCTCTCGGTGGGGTAGGTCCTACAATGAGCAGTTCTTC. This encodes CASSSRWGRSYNEQFF. The variable domain in full, with the rest retrieved from reference TRBV9 and TRBJ2-1, is DSGVTQTPKHLITATGQRVTLRCSPRSGDLSVYWYQQSLDQGLQFLIQYYNGEERAKGNILERFSAQQFPDLHSELNLSSLELGDSALYFCASSSRWGRSYNEQFFGPGTRLTVL.